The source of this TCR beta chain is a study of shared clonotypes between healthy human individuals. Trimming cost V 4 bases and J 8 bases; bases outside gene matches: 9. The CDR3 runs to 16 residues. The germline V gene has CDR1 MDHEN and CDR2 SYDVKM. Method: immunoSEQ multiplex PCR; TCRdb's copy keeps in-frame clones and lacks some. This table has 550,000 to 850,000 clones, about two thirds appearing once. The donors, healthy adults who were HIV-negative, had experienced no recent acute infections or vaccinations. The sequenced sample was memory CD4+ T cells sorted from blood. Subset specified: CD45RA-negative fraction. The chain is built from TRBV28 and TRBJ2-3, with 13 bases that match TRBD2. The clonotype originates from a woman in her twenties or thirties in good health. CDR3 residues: CASSSHGTSGKGTQYF. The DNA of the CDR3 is TGTGCCAGCAGTTCCCACGGGACTAGCGGGAAAGGTACGCAGTATTTT.